This TCR beta chain was recorded in a study of OX40 agonist ivuxolimab in advanced cancers. Study-wide points: With doses of 0.1 to 3.0 mg/kg, CD4+ and CD8+ blood T cells had undergone clonal expansion by week 6.

Profiled with immunoSEQ multiplex PCR; TCRdb holds only in-frame clones, not every one. There are under 90,000 clones in the sample; around 83% occur only once, and 2.2% lies in the top ten. V was pared by 6 bases and J by 3 bases, with 6 bases of the junction left unmatched. The CDR3 sequence is 15 residues long. Germline V gene data show CDR1 as GTSNPN and CDR2 as SVGIG (reference sequence). This clone was seen only once. Its cognate antigen is unknown. This material consisted of CD4+ or CD8+ T cells sorted from blood, taken in a trial of the OX40 agonist ivuxolimab. This receptor was identified in an adult with an advanced solid tumor such as melanoma, head and neck, liver or kidney cancer. V usage is TRBV30 and J usage is TRBJ2-3, with 13 bases identical to TRBD2. The CDR3 spells CACTSGGALTDTQYF. CDR3 bases: TGTGCCTGTACTAGCGGGGGGGCCTTAACAGATACGCAGTATTTT.